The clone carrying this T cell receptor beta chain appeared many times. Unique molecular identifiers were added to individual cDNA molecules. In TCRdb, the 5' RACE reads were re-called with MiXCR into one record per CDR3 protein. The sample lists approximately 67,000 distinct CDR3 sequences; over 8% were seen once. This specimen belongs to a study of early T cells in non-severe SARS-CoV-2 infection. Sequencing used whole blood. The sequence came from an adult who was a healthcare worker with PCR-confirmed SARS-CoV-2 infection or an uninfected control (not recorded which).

CDR3 DNA sequence: TGCAGTGCCCCCGAGGCGACCTCCCAAGAGACCCAGTACTTC. This gives the protein CSAPEATSQETQYF. The gene calls are TRBV20-1 and TRBJ2-5; no clear D. Germline CDR1 and CDR2: DFQATT and SNEGSKA (reference sequence). Trimming shortened V by 6 bases and J by 1 base, and 15 bases separated the two germline ends. This CDR3 spans 14 amino acids.